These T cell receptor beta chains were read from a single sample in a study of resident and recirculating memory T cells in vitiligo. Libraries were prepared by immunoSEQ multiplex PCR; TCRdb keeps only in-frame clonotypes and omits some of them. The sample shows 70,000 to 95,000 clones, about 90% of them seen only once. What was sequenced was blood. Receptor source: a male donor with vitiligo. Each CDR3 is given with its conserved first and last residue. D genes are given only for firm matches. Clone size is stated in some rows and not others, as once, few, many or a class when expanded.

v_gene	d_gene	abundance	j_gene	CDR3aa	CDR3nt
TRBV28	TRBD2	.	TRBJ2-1	CASSLETSGSYEQFF	TGTGCCAGCAGTTTAGAAACTAGCGGGAGTTATGAGCAGTTCTTC
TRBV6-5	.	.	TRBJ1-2	CASTHSGGGYGYTF	TGTGCCAGCACCCACTCGGGAGGGGGCTATGGCTACACCTTC
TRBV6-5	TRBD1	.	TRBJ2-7	CASSYSGQYYEQYF	TGTGCCAGCAGTTACTCGGGACAGTATTACGAGCAGTACTTC
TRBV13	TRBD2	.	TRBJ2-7	CASSPERGGGHYEQYF	TGTGCCAGCAGCCCTGAGCGGGGGGGAGGCCACTACGAGCAGTACTTC
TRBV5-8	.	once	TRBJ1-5	CASSFRGHYKERNQPQHF	TGTGCCAGCAGCTTTAGGGGACATTACAAAGAACGCAATCAGCCCCAGCATTTT
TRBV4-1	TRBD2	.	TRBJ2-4	CASSQDPGGSGRVGKNIQYF	TGCGCCAGCAGCCAAGATCCCGGTGGTAGCGGGAGGGTCGGCAAAAACATTCAGTACTTC
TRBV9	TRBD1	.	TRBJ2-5	CASSAGTARQETQYF	TGTGCCAGCAGCGCCGGGACAGCCCGCCAAGAGACCCAGTACTTC
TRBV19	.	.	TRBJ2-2	CASSPFSWEKRTGELFF	TGTGCCAGTAGTCCCTTTTCGTGGGAGAAGAGGACCGGGGAGCTGTTTTTT
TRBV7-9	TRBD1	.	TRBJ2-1	CASSPYRGRRNEQFF	TGTGCCAGCAGCCCCTACAGGGGGCGGAGGAATGAGCAGTTCTTC
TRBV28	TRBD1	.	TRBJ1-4	CASRKGASEKLFF	TGTGCCAGCAGGAAGGGGGCGAGTGAAAAACTGTTTTTT
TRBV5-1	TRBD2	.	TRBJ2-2	CASSWGGRTGELFF	TGCGCCAGCAGCTGGGGGGGTCGTACCGGGGAGCTGTTTTTT
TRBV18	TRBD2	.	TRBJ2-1	CASSPWALAGEGNEQFF	TGTGCCAGCTCACCATGGGCCCTAGCGGGAGAGGGGAATGAGCAGTTCTTC
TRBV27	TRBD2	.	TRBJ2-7	CASSFGGSSYEQYF	TGTGCCAGCAGTTTCGGCGGGAGCTCCTACGAGCAGTACTTC
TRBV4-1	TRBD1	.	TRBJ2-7	CASSQSPRDRDFYEQYF	TGCGCCAGCAGCCAGAGCCCCCGGGACAGAGACTTCTACGAGCAGTACTTC
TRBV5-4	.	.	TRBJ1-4	CASSRATNEKLFF	TGTGCCAGCAGCCGTGCAACTAATGAAAAACTGTTTTTT
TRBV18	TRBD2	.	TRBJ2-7	CASSERRERYYEQYF	TGTGCCAGCTCAGAGCGGCGGGAGCGGTACTACGAGCAGTACTTC
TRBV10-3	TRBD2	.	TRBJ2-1	CAISPTSGRAFEQFF	TGTGCCATCAGCCCAACTAGCGGGAGGGCCTTTGAGCAGTTCTTC
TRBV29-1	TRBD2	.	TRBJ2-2	CSVDGEGNTGELFF	TGCAGCGTTGATGGGGAGGGGAACACCGGGGAGCTGTTTTTT
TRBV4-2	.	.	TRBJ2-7	CASSQDWPGISYEQYF	TGTGCCAGCAGCCAAGATTGGCCAGGGATCTCCTACGAGCAGTACTTC
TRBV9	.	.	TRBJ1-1	CASSVGGTEAFF	TGTGCCAGCAGCGTGGGGGGAACTGAAGCTTTCTTT
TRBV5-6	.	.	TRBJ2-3	CASSLSVLRSTDTQYF	TGTGCCAGCAGCTTGTCTGTCCTACGGTCCACAGATACGCAGTATTTT
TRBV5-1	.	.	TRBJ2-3	CASSSLPARPWRRNFTDTQYF	TGCGCCAGCAGCTCCCTCCCTGCCCGACCTTGGAGGAGAAACTTCACAGATACGCAGTATTTT
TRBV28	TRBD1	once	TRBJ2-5	CASSSSGTGEETQYF	TGTGCCAGCAGTTCCTCCGGGACAGGGGAAGAGACCCAGTACTTC
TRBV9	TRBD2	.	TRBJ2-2	CASSVELAGAVGELFF	TGTGCCAGCAGCGTAGAACTAGCGGGAGCGGTCGGGGAGCTGTTTTTT
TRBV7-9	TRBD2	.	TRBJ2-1	CASSPLGAGGPSDEQFF	TGTGCCAGCAGCCCCCTAGGAGCGGGAGGGCCCTCTGATGAGCAGTTCTTC
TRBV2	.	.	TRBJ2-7	CASSDERPYF	TGTGCCAGCAGTGACGAGCGCCCGTACTTC
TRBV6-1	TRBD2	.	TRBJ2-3	CASSGLAGLGVTDTQYF	TGTGCCAGCAGTGGTCTAGCGGGCCTAGGGGTGACAGATACGCAGTATTTT
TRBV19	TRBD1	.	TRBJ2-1	CASSQGTAYNEQFF	TGTGCCAGTAGCCAAGGGACAGCCTACAATGAGCAGTTCTTC
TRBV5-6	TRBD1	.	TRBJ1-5	CASSLGTGLYQPQHF	TGTGCCAGCAGCCTCGGGACAGGGTTGTATCAGCCCCAGCATTTT
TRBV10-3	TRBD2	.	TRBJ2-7	CAISELAGYEQYF	TGTGCCATCAGTGAATTAGCGGGCTACGAGCAGTACTTC
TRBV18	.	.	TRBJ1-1	CASSPRAQNTEAFF	TGTGCCAGCTCTCCGAGGGCGCAAAACACTGAAGCTTTCTTT
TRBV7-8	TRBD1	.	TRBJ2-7	CASSLFGTGSEQYF	TGTGCCAGCAGCTTATTTGGGACAGGGAGTGAGCAGTACTTC
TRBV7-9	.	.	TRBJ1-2	CASSRTSGGVIGGYTF	TGTGCCAGCAGCCGAACGAGCGGAGGGGTAATTGGAGGCTACACCTTC
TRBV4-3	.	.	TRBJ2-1	CASSQDVAVYNEQFF	TGCGCCAGCAGCCAAGATGTAGCGGTCTACAATGAGCAGTTCTTC
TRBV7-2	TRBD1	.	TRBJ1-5	CASSRTGTGVYQPQHF	TGTGCCAGCAGCCGTACCGGGACAGGGGTTTATCAGCCCCAGCATTTT
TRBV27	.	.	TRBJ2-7	CASSLRDSRQEQYF	TGTGCCAGCAGTCTCCGGGACTCCCGTCAGGAGCAGTACTTC
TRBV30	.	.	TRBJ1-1	CAWSVDAERTEAFF	TGTGCCTGGAGTGTGGACGCCGAGCGGACTGAAGCTTTCTTT
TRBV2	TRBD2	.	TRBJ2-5	CASRGTSGGQETQYF	TGTGCCAGCAGGGGGACTAGCGGGGGTCAAGAGACCCAGTACTTC
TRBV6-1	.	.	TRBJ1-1	CASSEYVARTEAFF	TGTGCCAGCAGTGAATATGTGGCGCGGACTGAAGCTTTCTTT
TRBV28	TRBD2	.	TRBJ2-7	CASSSPPGLAGKSSYEQYF	TGTGCCAGCAGTTCCCCCCCGGGACTAGCGGGAAAGAGCTCCTACGAGCAGTACTTC
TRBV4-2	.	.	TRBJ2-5	CASSQDLGGSGETQYF	TGTGCCAGCAGCCAAGATCTTGGGGGGAGCGGCGAGACCCAGTACTTC
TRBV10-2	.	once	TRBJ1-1	CASRPTGGNTEAFF	TGCGCCAGCAGACCGACAGGAGGGAACACTGAAGCTTTCTTT
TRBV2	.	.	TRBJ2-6	CASRQLLSGANVLTF	TGTGCCAGCAGACAGCTCCTCTCTGGGGCCAACGTCCTGACTTTC
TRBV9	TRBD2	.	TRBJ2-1	CASSALAGLSYNEQFF	TGTGCCAGCAGCGCCCTAGCGGGACTGTCCTACAATGAGCAGTTCTTC
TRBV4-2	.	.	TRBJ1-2	CASSQDGAGVYYGYTF	TGTGCCAGCAGCCAAGATGGAGCAGGGGTGTACTATGGCTACACCTTC
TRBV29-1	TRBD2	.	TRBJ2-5	CSVEPTGTSGSETQYF	TGCAGCGTTGAGCCGACAGGGACTAGCGGGAGTGAGACCCAGTACTTC
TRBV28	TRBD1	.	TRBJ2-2	CASSPQGAGTGELFF	TGTGCCAGCAGCCCACAGGGGGCGGGCACCGGGGAGCTGTTTTTT
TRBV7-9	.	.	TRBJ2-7	CASSSREARYEQYF	TGTGCCAGCAGCTCGAGGGAGGCGAGATACGAGCAGTACTTC
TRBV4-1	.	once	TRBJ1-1	CASSLQGGVYNTEAFF	TGCGCCAGCAGCCTTCAAGGGGGGGTATACAACACTGAAGCTTTCTTT
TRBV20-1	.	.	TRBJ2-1	CSVRPGSEQFF	TGCAGTGTGCGACCTGGGAGTGAGCAGTTCTTC
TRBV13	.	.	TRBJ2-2	CASIRGLTGELFF	TGTGCCAGCATCAGGGGTCTAACCGGGGAGCTGTTTTTT
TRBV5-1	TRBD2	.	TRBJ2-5	CASSPGLAGEETQYF	TGCGCCAGCAGCCCGGGACTAGCGGGAGAAGAGACCCAGTACTTC
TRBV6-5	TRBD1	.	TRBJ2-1	CASSYSNRGWNEQFF	TGTGCCAGCAGTTACTCGAACAGGGGTTGGAATGAGCAGTTCTTC
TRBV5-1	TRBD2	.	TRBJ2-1	CASSPTRTSGNNEQFF	TGCGCCAGCAGCCCTACCAGGACTAGCGGGAACAATGAGCAGTTCTTC
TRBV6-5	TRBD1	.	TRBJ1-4	CASRLDRVGEKLFF	TGTGCCAGCAGGCTGGACAGGGTTGGGGAAAAACTGTTTTTT
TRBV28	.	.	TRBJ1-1	CASTQGVNTEAFF	TGTGCCAGCACACAGGGAGTGAACACTGAAGCTTTCTTT
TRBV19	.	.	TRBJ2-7	CASSMAHGYEQYF	TGTGCCAGTAGTATGGCCCATGGCTACGAGCAGTACTTC
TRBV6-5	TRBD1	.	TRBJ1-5	CASSYSGTGGNQPQHF	TGTGCCAGCAGTTACTCAGGGACAGGGGGCAATCAGCCCCAGCATTTT
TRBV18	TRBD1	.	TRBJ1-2	CASSPPDRGLYGYTF	TGTGCCAGCTCACCACCGGACAGGGGGCTCTATGGCTACACCTTC
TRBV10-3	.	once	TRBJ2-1	CAITGRATNEQFF	TGTGCCATCACCGGGCGGGCGACCAATGAGCAGTTCTTC